This T cell receptor beta chain was recovered during a study of blood T cell repertoires in COVID-19. Study background: Samples of COVID-19 (acute and convalescent) were obtained from the United States, Italy and Spain. Nucleic acid was either cDNA or gDNA, and it came from T cells, B-cell-depleted T cells, or PBMCs.

Germline values: CDR1 MRHNA, CDR2 SNTAGT. Trimming removed 6 bases from V and 2 bases from J; junction bases left unmatched: 8. The CDR3 has 15 residues. Study processing details: Scientists estimated how many nucleated cells there were by amplifying reference gene primers. The data were produced by immunoSEQ multiplex PCR, yet TCRdb's version contains in-frame clones alone and is incomplete. Clone size and V and J calls were adopted from that table, with D and trimming inferred from the DNA. The sample lists more than 250,000 clones, 84% occurring once. The sequenced material came from peripheral blood. The TCR originated in a human donor in a cohort sampled during active COVID-19. This chain links TRBV6-4 with TRBJ1-1; TRBD1 aligns across 8 bases. The CDR3 loop is CASRVETGANTEAFF. The CDR3 DNA sequence: TGTGCCAGCAGAGTCGAGACAGGGGCTAACACTGAAGCTTTCTTT.